This T cell receptor (beta chain) was recovered during a study of human T cells and chemical hapten exposure. Stated time point: patch test 1, 2 weeks after DPC sensitization. Described treatment: therapeutic diphenylcyclopropenone sensitization with weekly scalp DPC. People who gave samples had alopecia, were 18 to 70 years old, and were suitable for DPC. The CDR3 runs to 13 residues. Germline-derived CDR1 and CDR2 are MNHNY and SVGAGI (reference sequence). V lost 7 bases and J 2 bases, leaving 11 bases between the germline ends. MiXCR, applied by TCRdb to the RACE reads, yields one record per CDR3 protein. The sample records roughly 120,000 distinct CDR3 sequences, 9.5% to 13% being singletons.

This specimen consisted of whole blood, obtained in connection with sensitization to the hapten diphenylcyclopropenone (DPC). The clonotype was recovered from a woman in her forties or fifties with alopecia areata. Some clones in this sample may be carry-over from other donors' samples. The chain links TRBV6-6 to TRBJ1-1; no clear D gene. This CDR3 is CASKNEGNTEAFF. CDR3 nucleotide sequence: TGTGCCAGCAAAAACGAGGGAAACACTGAAGCTTTCTTT.